The text below deals with one TCR beta chain. V lost 8 bases and J lost 6, with 25 bases in between. CDR3 length: 16 amino acids. CDR1 LNHDA and CDR2 SQIVND come from the germline V gene (reference sequence). Survey-level immunoSEQ sequencing profiled the TCR beta repertoire. The data were produced by immunoSEQ multiplex PCR, yet TCRdb's version contains in-frame clones alone and is incomplete. The sample shows around 50,000 clones, roughly 93% of them seen only once. Sequenced: PBMCs. The V call is TRBV19, the J call TRBJ1-1, with TRBD1 as a possible D gene (5 bases). This receptor was obtained from a man aged 35 to 55 with rheumatoid arthritis. The CDR3 DNA follows: TGTGCCAGTTGTGGGTGGGGACGTCTCCGGGACGCTGAAGCTTTCTTT. It specifies CASCGWGRLRDAEAFF.